This T cell receptor beta chain appears in the sequencing data of a study of beta chain features in type 1 diabetes. General observations from the study: Compared with healthy donors, patients appeared to share more similar naive, central memory and regulatory TCRB repertoires. A moderate, significant TCRB CDR3 shortening appeared in type 1 diabetes across four CD4+ subsets. VDJ junctions sequenced from type 1 diabetes patients showed fewer insertions and more deletions.

As regards this clone: The target antigen is unknown.

The ends were cut back, 2 bases at V and 1 base at J, with 9 bases in the middle. The length of the CDR3 is 15 residues. CDR1 MNHEY and CDR2 SVGAGI come from the germline V gene. The investigators reverse transcribed all of the isolated RNA, so they sequenced expressed TCRB transcripts. Produced via immunoSEQ multiplex PCR; TCRdb's table is partial and in-frame only. The table lists 200,000 to 300,000 clones, roughly a tenth of them singletons. Cells sorted by CD45RO/CCR7/CD25/CD127/CD95/CD27 comprised CD4+ naive, central memory, regulatory and stem cell-like memory cells. The rearrangement links TRBV6-5 to TRBJ2-4; perhaps TRBD2 as D (6 bases). This sequence originates from a man younger than 40 with type 1 diabetes. Sequenced input: naive CD4+ T cells from blood. As DNA, the CDR3 is TGTGCCAGCAGTTACCTTGGGGGGGCCAAAAACATTCAGTACTTC. It yields the protein CASSYLGGAKNIQYF.